The 7 T cell receptor beta chains below all came from one sample that was sequenced in a study of a mutant IDH1 vaccine in newly diagnosed glioma. The method was immunoSEQ multiplex PCR; TCRdb's version includes in-frame clones alone and lacks a portion of them. Seen here are approximately 38,000 clones, approximately 83% observed once, and the top ten hold 1.7%. As for time point: week 5, during vaccination. The vaccine gave 300 ug of a 20-mer mutant IDH1 peptide subcutaneously per dose. Which antigens these TCRs recognize remains unknown. The sample consisted of PBMCs, taken from a glioma patient whose treatment included an IDH1 peptide vaccine. All receptors come from a man aged 40-49 years with glioma.

This clone appeared a few times. The rearrangement uses TRBV4-2 and TRBJ1-1; no clear D. This CDR3 has 16 residues. Germline CDR1 is LGHNA and CDR2 is YNFKEQ. Trimming removed 1 base from V and 1 base from J, with 13 bases in between. CDR3 region: CASSQASPYTNTEAFF. The CDR3 coding sequence is TGTGCCAGCAGCCAAGCCTCCCCATACACGAACACTGAAGCTTTCTTT.

The chain carries TRBV7-9 and TRBJ2-1; 10 bases are a match to TRBD2. The V gene end was trimmed by 4 bases and the J gene end by 15 bases; junction bases not matched to a gene: 18. CDR1 and CDR2 (germline): SEHNR, FQNEAQ (reference sequence). The CDR3 consists of 16 residues. As DNA, the CDR3 is TGTGCCAGCAGCTCAAGTAGTTCTAGCGGGAGAGTAGCGCCGTTCTTC. Translation: CASSSSSSSGRVAPFF. Full variable domain (missing parts from reference TRBV7-9 and TRBJ2-1): DTGVSQNPRHKITKRGQNVTFRCDPISEHNRLYWYRQTLGQGPEFLTYFQNEAQLEKSRLLSDRFSAERPKGSFSTLEIQRTEQGDSAMYLCASSSSSSSGRVAPFFGPGTRLTVL.

This clone has just a few counts. The J gene is TRBJ1-1, the V gene TRBV6-5; 7 bases are shared with TRBD1. Germline assignment: CDR1 MNHEY and CDR2 SVGAGI. After removal of 0 bases from V and 3 bases from J, the junction contained 1 base not matched to a gene. The CDR3 has 14 amino acids. This chain's CDR3 is CASSYSTGDTEAFF. The CDR3, as DNA: TGTGCCAGCAGTTACTCAACAGGGGACACTGAAGCTTTCTTT.

The CDR3 here is CSVVTYGYTF. The CDR3 nucleotides are TGCAGCGTTGTTACTTATGGCTACACCTTC. The chain uses TRBV29-1 and TRBJ1-2; D not certain. With 4 bases removed from V and 5 bases from J, the gap between germline ends came to 5 bases. Looked up from germline, CDR1 is SQVTM and CDR2 is ANQGSEA. The CDR3 loop spans 10 amino acids.

The rearrangement uses TRBV10-3 and TRBJ2-1, with D perhaps assigned TRBD1 or TRBD2 (5 bases each). Trimming took 5 bases from V and 7 from J, leaving 15 bases between them. CDR3 size: 14 residues. The germline CDR1 and CDR2 sequences are ENHRY and SYGVKD. The DNA for the CDR3 is TGTGCCATCAGTCCGGGACGACTGACGAATGAGCAGTTCTTC. This translates into CAISPGRLTNEQFF.

In nucleotides, the CDR3 is TGCGCCAGCAGCGAAAGCGGGAGTACAGATACGCAGTATTTT. It translates to CASSESGSTDTQYF. This chain connects TRBV5-1 to TRBJ2-3; 8 bases are a match to TRBD2. V shed 4 bases and J 3 bases; nucleotides not matched to a gene: 4. Germline V CDR1 and CDR2: SGHRS, YFSETQ. The CDR3 runs to 14 residues.

The chain uses TRBV19 and TRBJ2-7; the D gene is possibly TRBD2 (5 bases). From germline, CDR1 is LNHDA and CDR2 SQIVND (reference sequence). CDR3 size: 14 residues. The V end was cut by 5 bases, the J end by 6 bases, with 17 bases between. The CDR3 DNA follows: TGTGCCAGTAGTCATGAGGGATTTAGGCTCGAGCAGTACTTC. This sequence encodes CASSHEGFRLEQYF.